This TCR beta chain was recovered during a study of shared clonotypes between healthy human individuals. Germline loops: CDR1 SGDLS, CDR2 YYNGEE. The CDR3 covers 13 residues. The V end was cut by 0 bases, the J end by 5 bases, with 8 bases between. The data were produced by immunoSEQ multiplex PCR, yet TCRdb's version contains in-frame clones alone and is incomplete. The table records approximately 1,500,000 clones, 95% to 99% of them present only once. The CD4+ fraction was divided into a CD45RA+ naive subset and a CD45RA-negative memory subset. The source is a man younger than 45 in good health. The V and J genes are TRBV9 and TRBJ1-2, with D possibly TRBD1 on 6 matching bases. Sample: naive CD4+ T cells sorted from blood. Subset indicated: CD45RA+ positively selected. CDR3 DNA: TGTGCCAGCAGCGTAGGGGGGCTGTATGGCTACACCTTC. Translating it yields CASSVGGLYGYTF.